This T cell receptor beta chain was documented in a study of blood T cells in healthy people across ages. This CDR3 has 14 residues. Trimming took 4 bases from V and 6 from J, leaving 13 bases between them. Germline V CDR1 and CDR2: LGHDT, YNNKEL (reference sequence). At least 7 million PBMCs were isolated per sample. It was with a sample-barcoded 5' primer and a J-beta primer mix that a second PCR of roughly 7 to 12 cycles was run. TCRdb itself ran the 5' RACE reads through MiXCR, one entry per CDR3 protein. The table shows 800,000 to 1,300,000 distinct CDR3 sequences, with under 30% occurring only once. The data were also submitted as part of a second study, on T cells of mothers and their children. Per that study: Over 8 million TCR beta CDR3 reads were obtained from each mother, and 2.5 million to 3.5 million from each child. It was observed that no persistent microchimeric T cell clones could be detected.

The V gene is TRBV3-1, the J gene TRBJ2-1; D unclear. The clonotype originates from a girl aged 2-10 years in good health. The sample comprised blood. This CDR3 is CASSPDPQPNEQFF. CDR3 nucleotide sequence: TGTGCCAGCAGCCCCGACCCTCAGCCCAATGAGCAGTTCTTC.